Given below is one T cell receptor beta chain in context. Its antigen is unidentified. The ends were cut back, 1 base at V and 7 bases at J, with 8 bases in the middle. The germline V gene has CDR1 SGHNT and CDR2 YYREEE (reference sequence). The CDR3 loop spans 12 amino acids. The tumor samples were collected prior to definitive surgery or chemotherapy. This sample stems from a study of high-grade serous ovarian cancer treatment subgroups. The study's findings and limits: These tumor repertoires lack spatial information from bulk sequencing.

TCRdb's table, derived via immunoSEQ multiplex PCR, lists solely in-frame clones and lacks some. Among roughly 10,000 clones listed, around 86% were seen once. This chain links TRBV5-4 with TRBJ1-2, with D unclear. The sequencing sample was made of tumor tissue. This TCR was recovered from a human donor with high-grade serous ovarian cancer. The CDR3 region has the DNA TGTGCCAGCAGCTTGCCAGACGGTGGCTACACCTTC. Its protein is CASSLPDGGYTF.